These 13 T cell receptor beta chains originate from one sample sequenced in a study of beta chain features in type 1 diabetes. Sequenced material consisted of expressed TCRB transcripts (all of the isolated RNA was reverse transcribed). Profiled with immunoSEQ multiplex PCR; TCRdb holds only in-frame clones, not every one. Here the sample spans hundreds of thousands of clones, 15% to 18% being singletons. Material for sequencing was naive CD4+ T cells from blood. These receptors were taken from a man between 18 and 29 years old in good health.

V and J are TRBV10-3 and TRBJ2-3; TRBD2 matches at 10 bases. Germline CDR1 reads ENHRY; CDR2 reads SYGVKD. The CDR3 has 14 residues. V lost 8 bases to trimming and J lost 3 bases; unmatched junction nucleotides: 5. The chain's CDR3 is CAIRGTSETDTQYF. The DNA of the CDR3 is TGTGCCATCCGGGGGACTAGCGAGACAGATACGCAGTATTTT.

The sample holds a few counts of this clone. This chain uses TRBV4-2 with TRBJ2-5; no reliable D call. V was trimmed by 0 bases and J by 5 bases, leaving 13 bases between them. Germline V gene data show CDR1 as LGHNA and CDR2 as YNFKEQ. This CDR3 comprises 15 residues. CDR3 DNA sequence: TGTGCCAGCAGCCAAGACCCCCTAGTCAGGGAGACCCAGTACTTC. Translating gives CASSQDPLVRETQYF.

This clone has just a few counts. V gene TRBV28 combines with J gene TRBJ1-1; D remains ambiguous. Deletions cut 5 bases from V and 3 bases from J, with 16 bases between. In germline, CDR1 is MDHEN, CDR2 SYDVKM. The CDR3 sequence is 15 residues long. DNA for the CDR3: TGTGCCAGCAGTGGATTTGGTAGGCAGTACACTGAAGCTTTCTTT. Translating it yields CASSGFGRQYTEAFF.

The chain has TRBV21-1 and TRBJ2-6. TRBV21-1 is annotated as a pseudogene. CDR3 length: 18 residues. CDR3 in amino acids: CANLSDPCTNSGANVLTF. DNA of the CDR3: TGTGCCAACCTGTCGGACCCCTGTACTAACTCTGGGGCCAACGTCCTGACTTTC.

V usage is TRBV29-1 and J usage is TRBJ2-2, with 8 positions matching TRBD1. V dropped 4 bases and J dropped 6; count of bases not matched to a gene: 13. This CDR3 is 16 amino acids long. The germline gives CDR1 SQVTM, CDR2 ANQGSEA. This CDR3 reads CSVGTPGQGVAGELFF. The DNA for the CDR3 is TGCAGCGTTGGGACCCCCGGACAGGGTGTGGCCGGGGAGCTGTTTTTT.

This clone was observed a few times. The chain recombines TRBV29-1 with TRBJ2-7, with TRBD1 identical over 11 bases. Germline CDR1 and CDR2: SQVTM and ANQGSEA. The CDR3 has 16 amino acids. After removal of 6 bases from V and 0 bases from J, the junction contained 10 bases not matched to a gene. CDR3 protein: CSVSGDRGRGSYEQYF. CDR3 nucleotides: TGCAGCGTGAGTGGGGACAGGGGGAGGGGCTCCTACGAGCAGTACTTC.

Points on this clone: Other DNA sequences in the same sample also yield this CDR3. The V call is TRBV7-2, the J call TRBJ2-7, with 9 bases identical to TRBD2. Germline-derived CDR1 and CDR2 are SGHTA and FQGNSA. The CDR3 covers 15 residues. The ends lost 5 bases at V and 0 bases at J; junction bases unmatched: 5. The CDR3 region is CASSRLTSGSYEQYF. Here the CDR3 DNA reads TGTGCCAGCAGCCGCCTGACTAGCGGCTCCTACGAGCAGTACTTC.

The V gene is TRBV5-8, the J gene TRBJ1-3; 7 bases map to TRBD1. CDR3 length: 13 amino acids. From germline, CDR1 is SGHTS and CDR2 YDEGEE. J lost 4 bases, V lost 4 bases, and 2 bases had no gene match. The CDR3 is CASSMDRGNTIYF. The CDR3 nucleotides read TGTGCCAGCAGCATGGACAGGGGAAACACCATATATTTT.

The table lists this clone with a few counts. This chain uses TRBV5-1 with TRBJ2-5; 9 bases agree with TRBD2. V dropped 6 bases and J dropped 1; count of bases not matched to a gene: 4. CDR1 SGHRS and CDR2 YFSETQ come from the germline V gene. The CDR3 runs to 14 residues. CDR3 region: CASTLAGIQETQYF. DNA of the CDR3: TGCGCCAGCACTCTAGCGGGGATCCAAGAGACCCAGTACTTC. The full variable domain, completed using reference TRBV5-1 and TRBJ2-5, is KAGVTQTPRYLIKTRGQQVTLSCSPISGHRSVSWYQQTPGQGLQFLFEYFSETQRNKGNFPGRFSGRQFSNSRSEMNVSTLELGDSALYLCASTLAGIQETQYFGPGTRLLVL.

The chain couples TRBV4-2 to TRBJ1-5, with D possibly matching TRBD1 (6 bases). The V gene's germline CDR1 is LGHNA and CDR2 YNFKEQ. The V and J ends lost 0 bases and 6 bases respectively, with 9 bases between them. The CDR3 contains 14 residues. The DNA for the CDR3 is TGTGCCAGCAGCCAAGAAACAGGGCCTCAGCCCCAGCATTTT. It translates to CASSQETGPQPQHF.

This clone was picked up a small number of times. V and J are TRBV29-1 and TRBJ1-4, with TRBD1 as a possible D gene (6 bases). Germline V lookup: CDR1 SQVTM, CDR2 ANQGSEA. This CDR3 has 14 residues. V lost 7 bases and J lost 1, with 13 bases in between. In nucleotides, the CDR3 is TGCAGCGCCCGCCCACAGGGAACTAATGAAAAACTGTTTTTT. Translating gives CSARPQGTNEKLFF.

This clone was detected once. V is TRBV6-6 and J is TRBJ1-2, with a weak D call TRBD1 (6 bases). The CDR3 covers 16 residues. Germline loops: CDR1 MNHNY, CDR2 SVGAGI (reference sequence). V was pared by 2 bases and J by 6 bases, with 19 bases between. The CDR3 here is CASSYPPTGQGNGYTF. Here the CDR3 DNA reads TGTGCCAGCAGTTACCCACCAACGGGGCAGGGGAATGGCTACACCTTC.

This sequence joins TRBV5-1 and TRBJ1-1, with a tentative D call TRBD1 (6 bases). The V gene lost 1 base and the J gene lost 2 bases, with 12 bases spanning the gap. Germline-derived CDR1 and CDR2 are SGHRS and YFSETQ. CDR3 size: 15 residues. The CDR3 spells CASSLIGGGNTEAFF. The CDR3 nucleotides are TGCGCCAGCAGCTTGATAGGAGGGGGAAACACTGAAGCTTTCTTT. The full variable domain, its missing parts supplied by reference TRBV5-1 and TRBJ1-1, is KAGVTQTPRYLIKTRGQQVTLSCSPISGHRSVSWYQQTPGQGLQFLFEYFSETQRNKGNFPGRFSGRQFSNSRSEMNVSTLELGDSALYLCASSLIGGGNTEAFFGQGTRLTVV.